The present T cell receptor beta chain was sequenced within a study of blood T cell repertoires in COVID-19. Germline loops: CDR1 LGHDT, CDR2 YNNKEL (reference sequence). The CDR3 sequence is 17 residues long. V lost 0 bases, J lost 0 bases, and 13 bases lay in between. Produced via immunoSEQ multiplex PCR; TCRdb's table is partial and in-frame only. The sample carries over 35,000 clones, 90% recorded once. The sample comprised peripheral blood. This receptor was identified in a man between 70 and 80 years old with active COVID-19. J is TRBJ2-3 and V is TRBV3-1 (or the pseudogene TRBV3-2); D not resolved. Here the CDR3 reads CASSQDIGSPSTDTQYF. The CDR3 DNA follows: TGTGCCAGCAGCCAAGATATTGGCAGTCCTAGCACAGATACGCAGTATTTT.